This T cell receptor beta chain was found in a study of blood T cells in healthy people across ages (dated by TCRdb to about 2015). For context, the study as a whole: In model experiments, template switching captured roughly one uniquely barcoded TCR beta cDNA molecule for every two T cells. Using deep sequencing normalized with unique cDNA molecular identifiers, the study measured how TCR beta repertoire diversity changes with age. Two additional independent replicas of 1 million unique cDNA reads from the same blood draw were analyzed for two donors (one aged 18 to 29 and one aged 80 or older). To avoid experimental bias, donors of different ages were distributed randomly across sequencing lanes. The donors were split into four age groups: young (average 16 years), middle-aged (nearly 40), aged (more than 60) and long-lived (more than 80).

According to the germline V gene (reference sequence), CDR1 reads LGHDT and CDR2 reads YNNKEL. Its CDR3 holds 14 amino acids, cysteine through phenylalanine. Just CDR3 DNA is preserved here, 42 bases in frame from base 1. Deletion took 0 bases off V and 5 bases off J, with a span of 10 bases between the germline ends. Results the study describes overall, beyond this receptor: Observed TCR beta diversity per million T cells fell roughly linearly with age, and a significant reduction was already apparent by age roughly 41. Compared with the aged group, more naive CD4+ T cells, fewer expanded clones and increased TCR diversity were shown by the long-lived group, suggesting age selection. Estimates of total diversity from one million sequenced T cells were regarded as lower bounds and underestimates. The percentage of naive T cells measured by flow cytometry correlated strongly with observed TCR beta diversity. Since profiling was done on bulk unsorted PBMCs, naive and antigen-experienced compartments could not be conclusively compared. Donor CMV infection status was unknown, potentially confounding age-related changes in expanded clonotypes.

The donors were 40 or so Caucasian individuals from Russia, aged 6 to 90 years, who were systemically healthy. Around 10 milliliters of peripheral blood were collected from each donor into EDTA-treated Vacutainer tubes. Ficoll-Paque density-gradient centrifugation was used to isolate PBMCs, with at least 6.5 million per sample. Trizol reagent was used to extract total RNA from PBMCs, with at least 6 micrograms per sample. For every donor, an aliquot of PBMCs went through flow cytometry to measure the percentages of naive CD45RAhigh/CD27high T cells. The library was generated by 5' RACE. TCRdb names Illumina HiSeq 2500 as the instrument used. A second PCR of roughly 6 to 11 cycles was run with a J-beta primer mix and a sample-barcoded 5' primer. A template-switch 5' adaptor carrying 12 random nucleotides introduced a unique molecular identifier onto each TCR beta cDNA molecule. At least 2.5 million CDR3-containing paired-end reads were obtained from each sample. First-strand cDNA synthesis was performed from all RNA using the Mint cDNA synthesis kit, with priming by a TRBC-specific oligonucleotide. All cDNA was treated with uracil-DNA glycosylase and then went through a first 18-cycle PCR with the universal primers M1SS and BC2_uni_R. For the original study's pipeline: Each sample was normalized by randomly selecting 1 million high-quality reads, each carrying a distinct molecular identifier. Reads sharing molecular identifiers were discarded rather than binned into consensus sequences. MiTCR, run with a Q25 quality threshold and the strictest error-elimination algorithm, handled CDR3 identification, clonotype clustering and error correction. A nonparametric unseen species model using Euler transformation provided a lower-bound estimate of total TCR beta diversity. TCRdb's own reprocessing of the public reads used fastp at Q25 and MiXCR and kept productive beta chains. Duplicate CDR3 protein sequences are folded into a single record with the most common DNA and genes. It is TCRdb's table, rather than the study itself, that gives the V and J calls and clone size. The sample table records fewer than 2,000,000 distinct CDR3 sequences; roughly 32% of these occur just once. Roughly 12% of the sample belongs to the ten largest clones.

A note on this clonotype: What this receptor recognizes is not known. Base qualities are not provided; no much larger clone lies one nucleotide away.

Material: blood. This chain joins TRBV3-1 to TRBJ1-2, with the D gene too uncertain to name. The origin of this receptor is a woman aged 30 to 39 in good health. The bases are TGTGCCAGCAGCCAAGAGGGGTGGGAATATGGCTACACCTTC. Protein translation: CASSQEGWEYGYTF.